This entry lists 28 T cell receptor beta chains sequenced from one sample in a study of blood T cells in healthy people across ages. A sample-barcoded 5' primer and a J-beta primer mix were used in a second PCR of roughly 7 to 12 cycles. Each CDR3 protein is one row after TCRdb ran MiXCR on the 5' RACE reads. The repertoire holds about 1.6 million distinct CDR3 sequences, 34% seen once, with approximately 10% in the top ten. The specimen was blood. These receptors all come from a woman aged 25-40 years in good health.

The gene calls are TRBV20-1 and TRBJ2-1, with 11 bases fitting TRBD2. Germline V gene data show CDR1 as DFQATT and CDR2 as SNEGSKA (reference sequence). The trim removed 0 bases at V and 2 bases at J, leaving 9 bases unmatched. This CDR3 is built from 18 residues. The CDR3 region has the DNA TGCAGTGCTAGAGATCTCGGGACTAGCGGTTTTACCTACAATGAGCAGTTCTTC. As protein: CSARDLGTSGFTYNEQFF.

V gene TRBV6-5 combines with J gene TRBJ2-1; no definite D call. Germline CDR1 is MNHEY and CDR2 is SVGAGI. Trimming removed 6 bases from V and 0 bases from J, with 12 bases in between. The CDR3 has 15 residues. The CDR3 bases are TGTGCCAGCAGGCACGAGCGAGTCTCCTACAATGAGCAGTTCTTC. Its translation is CASRHERVSYNEQFF.

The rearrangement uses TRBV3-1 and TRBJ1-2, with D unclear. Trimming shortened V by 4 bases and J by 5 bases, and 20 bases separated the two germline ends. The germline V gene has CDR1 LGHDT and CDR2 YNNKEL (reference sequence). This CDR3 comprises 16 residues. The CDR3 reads CASSLKPASVKYGYTF. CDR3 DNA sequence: TGTGCCAGCAGCCTCAAGCCGGCGAGCGTCAAATATGGCTACACCTTC.

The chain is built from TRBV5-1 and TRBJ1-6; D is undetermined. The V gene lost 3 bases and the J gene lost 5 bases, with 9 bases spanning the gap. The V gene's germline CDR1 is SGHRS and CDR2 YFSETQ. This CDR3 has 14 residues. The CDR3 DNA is TGCGCCAGCAGCTATAGGACTGATAATTCACCCCTCCACTTT. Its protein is CASSYRTDNSPLHF.

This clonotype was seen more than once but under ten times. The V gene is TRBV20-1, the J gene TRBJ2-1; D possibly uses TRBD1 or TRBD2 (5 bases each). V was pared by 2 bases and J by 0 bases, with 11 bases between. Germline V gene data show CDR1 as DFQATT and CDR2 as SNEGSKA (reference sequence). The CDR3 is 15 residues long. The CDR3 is CSARLGAPSYNEQFF. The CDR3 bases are TGCAGTGCTAGACTCGGGGCCCCCTCCTACAATGAGCAGTTCTTC.

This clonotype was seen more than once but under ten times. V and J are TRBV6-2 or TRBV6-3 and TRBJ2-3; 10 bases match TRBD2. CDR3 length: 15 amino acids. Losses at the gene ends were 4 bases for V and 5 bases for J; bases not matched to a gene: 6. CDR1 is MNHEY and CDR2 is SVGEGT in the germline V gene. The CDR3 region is CASSSLAGDLDTQYF. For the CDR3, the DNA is TGTGCCAGCAGTTCCCTAGCGGGGGACTTAGATACGCAGTATTTT.

CDR3 sequence: CASSYSSYGNYGYTF. For the CDR3, the DNA is TGTGCCAGCAGTTACTCGTCGTACGGGAACTATGGCTACACCTTC. The chain combines TRBV6-2 or TRBV6-3 with TRBJ1-2; D is undetermined. Trimming shortened V by 0 bases and J by 2 bases, and 10 bases separated the two germline ends. The CDR3 totals 15 residues. The V gene's germline CDR1 is MNHEY and CDR2 SVGEGT.

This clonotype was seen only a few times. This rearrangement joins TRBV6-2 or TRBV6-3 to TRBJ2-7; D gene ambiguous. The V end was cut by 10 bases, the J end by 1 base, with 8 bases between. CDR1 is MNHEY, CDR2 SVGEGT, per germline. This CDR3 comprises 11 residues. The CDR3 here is CAKGISYEQYF. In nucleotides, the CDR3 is TGTGCCAAGGGCATTTCCTACGAGCAGTACTTC.

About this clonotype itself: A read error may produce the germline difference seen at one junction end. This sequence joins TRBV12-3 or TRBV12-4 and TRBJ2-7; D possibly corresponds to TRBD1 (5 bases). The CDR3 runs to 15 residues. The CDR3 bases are TGTGCCAGCAGTTTAGGACCAGGGCGCCTCTACAAGCAGTACTTC. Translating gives CASSLGPGRLYKQYF.

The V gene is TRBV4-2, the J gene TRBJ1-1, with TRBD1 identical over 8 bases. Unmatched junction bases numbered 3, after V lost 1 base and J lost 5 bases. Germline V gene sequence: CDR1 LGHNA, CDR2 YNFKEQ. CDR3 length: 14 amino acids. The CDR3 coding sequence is TGTGCCAGCAGCCAAGGGACAGGGATGACTGAAGCTTTCTTT. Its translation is CASSQGTGMTEAFF.

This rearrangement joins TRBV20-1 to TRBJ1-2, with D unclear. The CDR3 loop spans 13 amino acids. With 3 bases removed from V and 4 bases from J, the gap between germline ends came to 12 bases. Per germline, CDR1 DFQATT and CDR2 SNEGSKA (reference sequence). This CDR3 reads CSARARDFYGYTF. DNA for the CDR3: TGCAGTGCTAGGGCGAGAGATTTCTATGGCTACACCTTC.

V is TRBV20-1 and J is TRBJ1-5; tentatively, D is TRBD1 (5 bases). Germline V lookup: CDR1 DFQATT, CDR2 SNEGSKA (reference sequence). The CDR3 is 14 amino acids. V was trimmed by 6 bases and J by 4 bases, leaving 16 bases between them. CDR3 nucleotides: TGCAGTGCAAAAAACAGGTGGGGGAATCAGCCCCAGCATTTT. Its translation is CSAKNRWGNQPQHF.

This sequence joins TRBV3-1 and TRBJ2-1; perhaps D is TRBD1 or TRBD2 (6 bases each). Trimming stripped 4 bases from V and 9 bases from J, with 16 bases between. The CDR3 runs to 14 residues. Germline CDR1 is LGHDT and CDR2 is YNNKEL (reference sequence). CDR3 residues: CASSLGGGLGEQFF. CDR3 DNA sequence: TGTGCCAGCAGCCTCGGTGGGGGGCTGGGTGAGCAGTTCTTC.

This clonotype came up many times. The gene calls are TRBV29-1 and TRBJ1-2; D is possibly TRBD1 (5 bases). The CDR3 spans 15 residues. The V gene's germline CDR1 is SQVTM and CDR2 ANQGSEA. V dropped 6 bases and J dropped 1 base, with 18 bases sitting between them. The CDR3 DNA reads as TGCAGCGTGGGTGGGGCTCAGGCAGATAACTATGGCTACACCTTC. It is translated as CSVGGAQADNYGYTF.

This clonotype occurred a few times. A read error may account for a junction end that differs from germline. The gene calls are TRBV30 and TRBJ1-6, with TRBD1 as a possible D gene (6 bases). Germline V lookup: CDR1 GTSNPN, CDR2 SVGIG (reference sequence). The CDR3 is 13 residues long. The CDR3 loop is CARRGAYDSPLHF. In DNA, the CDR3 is TGCGCGAGACGGGGGGCCTACGATTCACCCCTCCACTTT.

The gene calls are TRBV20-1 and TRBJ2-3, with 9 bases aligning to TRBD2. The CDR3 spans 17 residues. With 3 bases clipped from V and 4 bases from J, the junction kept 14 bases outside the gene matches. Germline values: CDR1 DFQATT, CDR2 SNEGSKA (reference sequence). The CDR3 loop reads CSARIPLGGRAPDTQYF. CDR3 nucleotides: TGCAGTGCTAGGATCCCTCTTGGCGGGAGGGCTCCAGATACGCAGTATTTT.

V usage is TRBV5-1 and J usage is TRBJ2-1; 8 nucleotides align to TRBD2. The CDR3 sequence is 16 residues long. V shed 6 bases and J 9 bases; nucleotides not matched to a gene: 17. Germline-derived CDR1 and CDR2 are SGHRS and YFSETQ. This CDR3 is CASTYLFAGGGSEQFF. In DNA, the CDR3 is TGCGCCAGCACCTACCTCTTCGCGGGAGGAGGCAGTGAGCAGTTCTTC.

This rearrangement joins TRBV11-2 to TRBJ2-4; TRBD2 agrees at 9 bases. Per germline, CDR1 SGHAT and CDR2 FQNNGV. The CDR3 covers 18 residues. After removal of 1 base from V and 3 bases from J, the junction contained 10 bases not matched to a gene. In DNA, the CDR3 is TGTGCCAGCAGCTTAGTATTGGAAGCGGGAGGCCTCAAAAACATTCAGTACTTC. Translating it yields CASSLVLEAGGLKNIQYF.

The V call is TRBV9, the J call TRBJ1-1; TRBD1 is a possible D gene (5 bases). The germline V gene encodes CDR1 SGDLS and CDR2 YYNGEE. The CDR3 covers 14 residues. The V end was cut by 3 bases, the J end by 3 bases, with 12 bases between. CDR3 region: CASSAGPTYTEAFF. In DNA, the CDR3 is TGTGCCAGCAGCGCGGGACCGACTTACACTGAAGCTTTCTTT.

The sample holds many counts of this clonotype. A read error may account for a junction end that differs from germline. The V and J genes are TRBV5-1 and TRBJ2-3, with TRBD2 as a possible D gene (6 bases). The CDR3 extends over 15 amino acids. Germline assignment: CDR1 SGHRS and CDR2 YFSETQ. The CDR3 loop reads CASSLGLTSTDTQYF. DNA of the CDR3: TGTGCCAGCAGCCTCGGACTAACTAGCACAGATACGCAGTATTTT.

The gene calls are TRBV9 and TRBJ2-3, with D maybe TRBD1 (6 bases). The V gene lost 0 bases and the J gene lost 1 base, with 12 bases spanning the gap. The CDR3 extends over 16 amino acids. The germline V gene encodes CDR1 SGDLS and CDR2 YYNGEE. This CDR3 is CASSVVGTPRTDTQYF. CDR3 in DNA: TGTGCCAGCAGCGTAGTGGGGACACCGCGCACAGATACGCAGTATTTT.

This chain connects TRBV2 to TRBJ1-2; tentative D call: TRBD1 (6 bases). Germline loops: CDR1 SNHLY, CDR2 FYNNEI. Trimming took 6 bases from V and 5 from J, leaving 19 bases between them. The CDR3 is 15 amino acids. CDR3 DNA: TGTGCCAGCAGAGAGGGGTTACAGGGCGGGTATGGCTACACCTTC. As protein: CASREGLQGGYGYTF.

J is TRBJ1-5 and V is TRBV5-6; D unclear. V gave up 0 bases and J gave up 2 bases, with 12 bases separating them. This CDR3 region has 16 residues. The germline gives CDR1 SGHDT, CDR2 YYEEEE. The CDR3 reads CASSLGGVAGNQPQHF. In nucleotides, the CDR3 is TGTGCCAGCAGCTTGGGGGGTGTAGCTGGCAATCAGCCCCAGCATTTT.

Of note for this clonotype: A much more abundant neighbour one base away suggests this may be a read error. This CDR3 reads CASSVGAGGPYEQYV. The CDR3 DNA is TGTGCCAGCAGCGTGGGAGCGGGGGGGCCCTACGAGCAGTACGTC. This rearrangement joins TRBV9 to TRBJ2-7, with TRBD2 matching 10 bases. Germline CDR1 reads SGDLS; CDR2 reads YYNGEE. The CDR3 consists of 15 residues. J lost 2 bases, V lost 2 bases, and 4 bases had no gene match.

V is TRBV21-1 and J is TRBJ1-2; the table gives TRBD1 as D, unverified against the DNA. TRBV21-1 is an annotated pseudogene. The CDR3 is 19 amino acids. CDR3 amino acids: CASSKVVEGDRGEVKGYTF. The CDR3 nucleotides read TGTGCCAGCAGCAAAGTTGTCGAGGGAGACAGGGGGGAGGTGAAGGGCTACACCTTC.

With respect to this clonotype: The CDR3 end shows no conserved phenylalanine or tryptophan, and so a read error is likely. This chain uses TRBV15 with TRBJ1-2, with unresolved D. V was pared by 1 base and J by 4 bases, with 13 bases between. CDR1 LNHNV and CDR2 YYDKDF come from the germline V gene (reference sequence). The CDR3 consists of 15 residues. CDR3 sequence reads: CATSRAVDDFYGYTC. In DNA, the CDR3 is TGTGCCACCAGCAGAGCAGTGGATGACTTCTATGGCTACACCTGC.

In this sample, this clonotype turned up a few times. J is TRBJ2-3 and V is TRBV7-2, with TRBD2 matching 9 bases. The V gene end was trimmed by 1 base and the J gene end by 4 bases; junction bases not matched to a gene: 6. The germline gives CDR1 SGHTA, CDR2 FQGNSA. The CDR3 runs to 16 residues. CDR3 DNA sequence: TGTGCCAGCAGCTTAGTAGTAGCGGGAGTGGCAGATACGCAGTATTTT. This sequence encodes CASSLVVAGVADTQYF. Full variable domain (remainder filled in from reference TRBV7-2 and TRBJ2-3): GAGVSQSPSNKVTEKGKDVELRCDPISGHTALYWYRQSLGQGLEFLIYFQGNSAPDKSGLPSDRFSAERTGGSVSTLTIQRTQQEDSAVYLCASSLVVAGVADTQYFGPGTRLTVL.

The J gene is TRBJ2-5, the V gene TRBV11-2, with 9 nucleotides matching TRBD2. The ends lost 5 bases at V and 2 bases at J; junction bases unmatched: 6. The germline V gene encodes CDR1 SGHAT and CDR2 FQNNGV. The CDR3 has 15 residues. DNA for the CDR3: TGTGCCAGCAGCACGGGACTAGCCCCTCAAGAGACCCAGTACTTC. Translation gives CASSTGLAPQETQYF. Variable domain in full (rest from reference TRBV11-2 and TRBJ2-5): EAGVAQSPRYKIIEKRQSVAFWCNPISGHATLYWYQQILGQGPKLLIQFQNNGVVDDSQLPKDRFSAERLKGVDSTLKIQPAKLEDSAVYLCASSTGLAPQETQYFGPGTRLLVL.